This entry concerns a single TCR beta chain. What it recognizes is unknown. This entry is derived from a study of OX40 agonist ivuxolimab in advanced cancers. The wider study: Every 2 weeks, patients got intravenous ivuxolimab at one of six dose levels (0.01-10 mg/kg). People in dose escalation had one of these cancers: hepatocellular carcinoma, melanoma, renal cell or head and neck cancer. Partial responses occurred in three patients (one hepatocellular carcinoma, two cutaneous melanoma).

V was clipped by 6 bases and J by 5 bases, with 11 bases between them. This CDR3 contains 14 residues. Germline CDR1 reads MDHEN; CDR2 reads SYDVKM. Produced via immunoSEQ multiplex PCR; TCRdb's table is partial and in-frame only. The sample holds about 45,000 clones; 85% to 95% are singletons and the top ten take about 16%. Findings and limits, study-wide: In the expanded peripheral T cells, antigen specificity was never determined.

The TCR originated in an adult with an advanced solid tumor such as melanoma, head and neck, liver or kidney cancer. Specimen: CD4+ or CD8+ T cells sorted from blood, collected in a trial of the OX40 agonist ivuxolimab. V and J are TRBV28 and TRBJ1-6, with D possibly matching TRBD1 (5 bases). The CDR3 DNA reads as TGTGCCAGCAGAGCGGCAGGGAATAATTCACCCCTCCACTTT. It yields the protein CASRAAGNNSPLHF.